The 8 T cell receptor beta chains below come from one sample, sequenced in a study of human T cells and chemical hapten exposure. Time point here: patch test 1, 2 weeks after DPC sensitization. Stated treatment: therapeutic diphenylcyclopropenone sensitization with weekly scalp DPC. TCRdb re-derived calls from the RACE reads in MiXCR, one entry per CDR3 protein. The data hold around 300,000 distinct CDR3 sequences, with roughly 6.9% observed a single time. Sequenced here: whole blood, sampled in connection with sensitization to the hapten diphenylcyclopropenone (DPC). The origin of the receptors is a woman aged 18-29 years with alopecia areata. Some clones in this sample may be carry-over from other donors' samples.

A few counts support this clonotype. The chain employs TRBV11-2 and TRBJ2-3; TRBD2 matches at 10 bases. Germline V gene data show CDR1 as SGHAT and CDR2 as FQNNGV. With V trimmed by 5 bases and J by 0 bases, 8 bases remained unmatched. The CDR3 runs 17 residues. CDR3 protein: CASSPWTSGTSTDTQYF. CDR3 bases: TGTGCCAGCAGCCCCTGGACTAGCGGCACTAGCACAGATACGCAGTATTTT.

The rearrangement uses TRBV9 and TRBJ1-2; 9 nucleotides agree with TRBD1. The junction had 9 bases not matched to a gene; V was cut back by 5 bases and J by 7 bases. Looked up from germline, CDR1 is SGDLS and CDR2 is YYNGEE. The CDR3 has 14 amino acids. CDR3 nucleotide sequence: TGTGCCAGCAGTGCGACAGGGGGGAATAGTGGCTACACCTTC. It translates to CASSATGGNSGYTF. Full variable domain (remainder filled in from reference TRBV9 and TRBJ1-2): DSGVTQTPKHLITATGQRVTLRCSPRSGDLSVYWYQQSLDQGLQFLIQYYNGEERAKGNILERFSAQQFPDLHSELNLSSLELGDSALYFCASSATGGNSGYTFGSGTRLTVV.

J is TRBJ1-1 and V is TRBV20-1; perhaps TRBD1 as D (6 bases). The CDR3 length is 10 residues. V was pared by 6 bases and J by 10 bases, with 12 bases between. Germline CDR1 and CDR2: DFQATT and SNEGSKA (reference sequence). CDR3 sequence reads: CSAPTGVAFF. The CDR3 DNA follows: TGCAGTGCCCCGACAGGCGTAGCTTTCTTT.

This clonotype was recorded many times. V usage is TRBV10-3 and J usage is TRBJ2-2; D unresolved. Germline CDR1 and CDR2: ENHRY and SYGVKD. Trimming removed 2 bases at V and 4 bases at J, with 8 bases between. CDR3 size: 14 residues. This CDR3 is CAISELEATGELFF. The CDR3 bases are TGTGCCATCAGTGAGCTCGAAGCCACCGGGGAGCTGTTTTTT.

This clonotype was observed a few times. This rearrangement joins TRBV7-2 to TRBJ1-2; perhaps TRBD1 as D (5 bases). Between the trimmed V and J ends, which lost 4 bases and 4 bases, there was a span of 16 bases. Germline loops: CDR1 SGHTA, CDR2 FQGNSA. The CDR3 contains 15 residues. The CDR3: CASSSHYQGRYGYTF. DNA for the CDR3: TGTGCCAGCAGCTCCCATTATCAGGGTCGCTATGGCTACACCTTC.

V usage is TRBV20-1 and J usage is TRBJ2-7; D may be TRBD1 (6 bases). The CDR3 contains 14 residues. Trimming shortened V by 5 bases and J by 3 bases, and 17 bases separated the two germline ends. Germline V CDR1 and CDR2: DFQATT, SNEGSKA (reference sequence). The CDR3, as DNA: TGCAGTGCTGGTCAGGGGATAGCCTACTACGAGCAGTACTTC. The encoded protein is CSAGQGIAYYEQYF.

The chain has TRBV4-3 and TRBJ2-2; D is uncertain. V lost 3 bases and J lost 1, with 6 bases in between. CDR1 and CDR2 (germline): LGHNA, YSLEER. The CDR3 covers 14 residues. The CDR3 region has the DNA TGCGCCAGCAGCCAGGCCGGGAACACCGGGGAGCTGTTTTTT. The encoded protein is CASSQAGNTGELFF.

This clonotype was recorded many times. This sequence joins TRBV29-1 and TRBJ1-2, with unresolved D. Trimming cost V 3 bases and J 0 bases, with 5 bases left between them. This CDR3 is 12 amino acids long. In germline, CDR1 is SQVTM, CDR2 ANQGSEA. The CDR3 loop reads CSVDAANYGYTF. CDR3 bases: TGCAGCGTTGATGCTGCTAACTATGGCTACACCTTC.